These 17 T cell receptor beta chains came from one sample sequenced in a study of regulatory T cells in long-lasting Graves disease. Combining iRepertoire HTBI primers with Arm-PCR of CDR3 regions, the authors built TCR beta libraries. One entry per CDR3 protein, called by TCRdb with MiXCR from the multiplex PCR reads. The sample holds 530,000 or so distinct CDR3 sequences, approximately 12% seen once. Sample time point: newly diagnosed GD, antithyroid drugs for less than 3 months. Extracted PBMC RNA gave rise to the TCR library. Another study also made use of these data, one on T cells in Graves' hyperthyroidism and ophthalmopathy.

The sample in question was peripheral blood mononuclear cells (PBMCs), obtained at new diagnosis, from a patient treated with antithyroid drugs. Every receptor here comes from a young man with Graves disease.

The chain has TRBV5-1 and TRBJ2-6, with D possibly being TRBD1 (6 bases). Looked up from germline, CDR1 is SGHRS and CDR2 is YFSETQ. The CDR3 runs to 18 residues. The V end was cut by 4 bases, the J end by 0 bases, with 17 bases between. CDR3 DNA: TGCGCCAGCAGCCTGCGAGGGACACGGAGCTCTGGGGCCAACGTCCTGACTTTC. Translation: CASSLRGTRSSGANVLTF.

Details on this clonotype: A much more abundant neighbour one base away suggests this may be a read error. The chain combines TRBV10-3 with TRBJ1-5, with a tentative D call TRBD1 (6 bases). Germline values: CDR1 ENHRY, CDR2 SYGVKD. The CDR3 has 15 residues. The CDR3 DNA reads TGTGCCATCAGTAGGGACCTGGGGGGCAATCAGTCCCAGCATTTT. Protein product: CAISRDLGGNQSQHF.

This clonotype occurred many times. The chain combines TRBV7-2 with TRBJ2-1; D is unresolved. V lost 1 base and J lost 4, with 11 bases in between. The CDR3 contains 15 residues. CDR1 is SGHTA and CDR2 is FQGNSA in the germline V gene. The DNA for the CDR3 is TGTGCCAGCAGCTTAGGGTCTACCCAATACAATGAGCAGTTCTTC. This gives the protein CASSLGSTQYNEQFF.

The table lists this clonotype with many counts. V usage is TRBV7-9 and J usage is TRBJ1-2; D gene unclear. The CDR3 consists of 16 residues. The V and J ends lost 5 bases and 5 bases respectively, with 21 bases between them. The germline gives CDR1 SEHNR, CDR2 FQNEAQ (reference sequence). The CDR3 DNA reads TGTGCCAGCAGCCACTGGCAGGATACGGGCACTTATGGCTACACCTTC. Protein product: CASSHWQDTGTYGYTF.

This clonotype was observed a handful of times. The chain combines TRBV5-1 with TRBJ1-5; D gene unclear. Germline CDR1 SGHRS, CDR2 YFSETQ. CDR3 length: 13 residues. The V end was cut by 2 bases, the J end by 7 bases, with 10 bases between. CDR3 sequence (DNA): TGCGCCAGCAGCTTTGGCTCTGGGCAGCCCCAGCATTTT. It translates to CASSFGSGQPQHF.

The chain is built from TRBV5-6 and TRBJ2-7; D is possibly TRBD2 (6 bases). This CDR3 comprises 17 residues. Germline CDR1 reads SGHDT; CDR2 reads YYEEEE. V was pared by 4 bases and J by 2 bases, with 22 bases between. The CDR3 sequence is CASSLTSGLYTPYEQYF. The CDR3 DNA reads as TGTGCCAGCAGCCTGACCTCGGGACTCTACACCCCCTACGAGCAGTACTTC.

Concerning this clonotype itself: An end of the junction does not agree with germline; a read error may underlie this. J is TRBJ1-6 and V is TRBV5-1, with a possible D match to TRBD1 (5 bases). The CDR3 length is 14 residues. Germline V gives CDR1 SGHRS, CDR2 YFSETQ. This CDR3 reads CASSLGDENSPLPF. In nucleotides, the CDR3 is TGCGCCAGCAGCTTGGGGGACGAAAATTCACCCCTGCCTTTT.

This clonotype was counted a few times. The rearrangement joins TRBV7-9 to TRBJ2-5; D is unclear. Looked up from germline, CDR1 is SEHNR and CDR2 is FQNEAQ (reference sequence). The CDR3 is made up of 13 amino acids. With 2 bases removed from V and 5 bases from J, the gap between germline ends came to 9 bases. In DNA, the CDR3 is TGTGCCAGCAGCTTACTGGGGATGGAGACCCAGTACTTC. This gives the protein CASSLLGMETQYF.

This clonotype was counted ten times or more. The chain combines TRBV19 with TRBJ2-7; 10 positions agree with TRBD2. There are 16 residues in the CDR3. The germline CDR1 and CDR2 sequences are LNHDA and SQIVND (reference sequence). Unmatched junction bases numbered 6, after V lost 4 bases and J lost 0 bases. For the CDR3, the DNA is TGTGCCAGTAGTACCGGACTAGCGGAAGTCTCCTACGAGCAGTACTTC. Its protein is CASSTGLAEVSYEQYF.

There are a few counts of this clonotype. The gene calls are TRBV7-9 and TRBJ1-1; no clear D. V lost 0 bases, J lost 5 bases, and 7 bases lay in between. The CDR3 consists of 13 residues. Germline V gene lookup returns CDR1 SEHNR and CDR2 FQNEAQ (reference sequence). The CDR3 DNA follows: TGTGCCAGCAGCTTAGCGTGGGGAACTGAAGCTTTCTTT. It codes for CASSLAWGTEAFF.

In its sample, this clonotype was seen many times. V gene TRBV27 combines with J gene TRBJ1-1, with D unresolved. Germline CDR1 reads MNHEY; CDR2 reads SMNVEV (reference sequence). The CDR3 is 11 residues long. V lost 8 bases, J lost 11 bases, and 15 bases lay in between. The CDR3 region is CASWGLESAFF. The CDR3 DNA reads TGTGCCAGCTGGGGTTTAGAATCCGCTTTCTTT.

This clonotype has at least ten counts. This chain joins TRBV5-1 and TRBJ2-6; 9 bases map to TRBD1. Germline trimming cut 0 bases from V and 0 bases from J; bases unmatched to any gene: 4. Germline V CDR1 and CDR2: SGHRS, YFSETQ. The CDR3 spans 18 residues. Here the CDR3 reads CASSLGGTGSSGANVLTF. CDR3 sequence (DNA): TGCGCCAGCAGCTTGGGCGGGACAGGGAGCTCTGGGGCCAACGTCCTGACTTTC.

This clonotype was seen ten or more times. V usage is TRBV2 and J usage is TRBJ2-7; D call uncertain. Germline CDR1 and CDR2: SNHLY and FYNNEI. Trimming removed 6 bases at V and 3 bases at J, with 6 bases between. The CDR3 loop spans 11 amino acids. In nucleotides, the CDR3 is TGTGCCAGCAGGAATCTCTACGAGCAGTACTTC. It yields the protein CASRNLYEQYF.

This chain connects TRBV6-7 to TRBJ2-1; tentatively, D is TRBD2 (6 bases). TRBV6-7 is an ORF for which the function is uncertain. The CDR3 covers 17 residues. Trimming left V 4 bases short and J 5 bases short, with 21 bases between. CDR3: CASSSVREPGYDNEQFF. In nucleotides, the CDR3 is TGTGCCAGCAGTTCCGTCCGGGAGCCCGGATATGACAATGAGCAGTTCTTC.

This clonotype came up many times. V gene TRBV7-2 combines with J gene TRBJ2-3, with D uncertain. Germline CDR1 and CDR2: SGHTA and FQGNSA. V lost 7 bases and J 2 bases, leaving 10 bases between the germline ends. The CDR3 extends over 13 amino acids. The CDR3 coding sequence is TGTGCCAGCATCGCCGACCCCACAGATACGCAGTATTTT. This translates into CASIADPTDTQYF. Combining the CDR3 with reference TRBV7-2 and TRBJ2-3 gives the whole variable domain GAGVSQSPSNKVTEKGKDVELRCDPISGHTALYWYRQSLGQGLEFLIYFQGNSAPDKSGLPSDRFSAERTGGSVSTLTIQRTQQEDSAVYLCASIADPTDTQYFGPGTRLTVL.

This clonotype was seen more than once but under ten times. This chain links TRBV4-1 with TRBJ1-2; possible D gene TRBD1, 5 bases. The CDR3 contains 15 residues. V was pared by 2 bases and J by 1 base, with 11 bases between. Germline CDR1 reads MGHRA; CDR2 reads YSYEKL. CDR3 sequence reads: CASSQPDRVNYGYTF. CDR3 coding DNA: TGCGCCAGCAGCCAACCCGACAGAGTTAACTATGGCTACACCTTC.

Concerning this clonotype: Being one base from a much bigger clone, this may be a read error. This sequence joins TRBV29-1 and TRBJ1-6, with 9 bases that match TRBD1. Germline V gene data show CDR1 as SQVTM and CDR2 as ANQGSEA. The CDR3 contains 13 residues. CDR3 nucleotide sequence: TGCAGCGTTGACGGGGACAGGGACTCACCCCACCACTTT. It yields the protein CSVDGDRDSPHHF.